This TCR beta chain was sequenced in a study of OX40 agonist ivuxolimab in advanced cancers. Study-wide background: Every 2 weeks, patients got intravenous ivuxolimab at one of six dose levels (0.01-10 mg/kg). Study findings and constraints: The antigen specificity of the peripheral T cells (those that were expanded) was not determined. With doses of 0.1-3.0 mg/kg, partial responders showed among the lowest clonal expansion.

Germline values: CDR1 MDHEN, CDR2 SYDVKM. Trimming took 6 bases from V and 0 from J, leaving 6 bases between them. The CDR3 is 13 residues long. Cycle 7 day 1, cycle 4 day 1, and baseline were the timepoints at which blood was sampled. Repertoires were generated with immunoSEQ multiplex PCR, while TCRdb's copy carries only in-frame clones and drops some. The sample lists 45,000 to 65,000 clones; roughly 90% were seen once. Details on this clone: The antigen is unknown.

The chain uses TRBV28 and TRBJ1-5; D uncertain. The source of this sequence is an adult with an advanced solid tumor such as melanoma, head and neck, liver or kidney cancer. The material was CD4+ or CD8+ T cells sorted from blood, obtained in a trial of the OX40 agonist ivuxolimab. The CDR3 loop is CASRLYSNQPQHF. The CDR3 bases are TGTGCCAGCAGGTTGTATAGCAATCAGCCCCAGCATTTT.